These 25 T cell receptor beta chains were all obtained from the same sample, sequenced in a study of Ad26.COV2.S vaccination and SARS-CoV-2 variants. The table came from immunoSEQ multiplex PCR; TCRdb's copy has only in-frame clones and leaves some out. This sample carries approximately 410,000 clones, about 90% of them seen once, and the ten largest clones take more than 1.5%. Treatment denoted: about 20 received Ad26.COV2.S at low or high dose, single or two shots; about 5 received placebo; per-sample allocation not given. On day 63 after the first injection, vaccine and placebo recipients gave samples. Here the sequenced sample was peripheral blood, taken in a trial of Ad26.COV2.S vaccine versus placebo. The origin of the receptors is a person aged 18 to 59 who received the Ad26.COV2.S COVID-19 vaccine or a placebo.

V and J are TRBV27 and TRBJ2-1; TRBD2 matches 8 bases. The CDR3 length is 15 residues. The ends lost 3 bases at V and 5 bases at J; junction bases unmatched: 6. Germline V gene lookup returns CDR1 MNHEY and CDR2 SMNVEV (reference sequence). CDR3 protein: CASSLGSGEHNEQFF. The CDR3 region has the DNA TGTGCCAGCAGTTTGGGTAGCGGGGAACACAATGAGCAGTTCTTC.

The chain links TRBV28 to TRBJ1-1; D unresolved. Germline V gene lookup returns CDR1 MDHEN and CDR2 SYDVKM. V lost 1 base and J 7 bases, leaving 7 bases between the germline ends. The CDR3 runs 12 residues. The CDR3 protein is CASSLFMSEAFF. CDR3 bases: TGTGCCAGCAGTTTATTTATGAGTGAAGCTTTCTTT.

The rearrangement links TRBV6-5 to TRBJ1-1, with D perhaps matching TRBD1 (6 bases). Trimming pared 6 bases from V and 1 base from J, leaving 15 bases between. This CDR3 is built from 15 residues. Germline-derived CDR1 and CDR2 are MNHEY and SVGAGI. CDR3 nucleotide sequence: TGTGCCAGCAGCTGGGCAGGGGAATGGAACACTGAAGCTTTCTTT. This translates into CASSWAGEWNTEAFF.

The chain links TRBV19 to TRBJ1-4; a weak D match, TRBD1 (6 bases). Germline V gene lookup returns CDR1 LNHDA and CDR2 SQIVND (reference sequence). V gave up 8 bases and J gave up 5 bases, with 18 bases separating them. The CDR3 loop spans 15 amino acids. Here the CDR3 DNA reads TGTGCCAGTCGGACCGGGACACTACAAAATGAAAAACTGTTTTTT. Translation: CASRTGTLQNEKLFF.

This chain joins TRBV13 and TRBJ2-1, with 8 bases that match TRBD2. CDR3 length: 15 amino acids. V was clipped by 5 bases and J by 8 bases; unmatched bases: 11. Germline CDR1 is PRHDT and CDR2 is FYEKMQ (reference sequence). CDR3 in DNA: TGTGCCAGCAGCCCGCCCAGACTAGCGTCTGATGAGCAGTTCTTC. It is translated as CASSPPRLASDEQFF.

This chain links TRBV7-6 with TRBJ2-3; possible D gene TRBD2, 5 bases. V was trimmed by 1 base and J by 6 bases, leaving 8 bases between them. Germline assignment: CDR1 SGHVS and CDR2 FNYEAQ. There are 13 residues in the CDR3. The CDR3 region has the DNA TGTGCCAGCAGCTTAGAGAGGGAGGATACGCAGTATTTT. Protein: CASSLEREDTQYF.

The genes are TRBV25-1 and TRBJ2-3, with D tentatively TRBD1 or TRBD2 (6 bases each). Germline V gene lookup returns CDR1 MGHDK and CDR2 SYGVNS. The CDR3 has 15 residues. The V and J ends lost 5 bases and 5 bases respectively, with 17 bases between them. CDR3 sequence reads: CASSPRGREVDTQYF. CDR3 nucleotide sequence: TGTGCCAGCAGTCCCAGGGGAAGGGAGGTAGATACGCAGTATTTT.

V and J are TRBV18 and TRBJ1-4; no reliable D call. The V gene lost 0 bases and the J gene lost 3 bases, with 11 bases spanning the gap. Looked up from germline, CDR1 is KGHSH and CDR2 is LQKENI. There are 16 residues in the CDR3. The DNA of the CDR3 is TGTGCCAGCTCACCACCTCGAGCGGCGGCTAATGAAAAACTGTTTTTT. Its protein is CASSPPRAAANEKLFF.

The V call is TRBV18, the J call TRBJ2-2; D not certain. The CDR3 has 14 amino acids. The ends were cut back, 5 bases at V and 5 bases at J, with 12 bases in the middle. Germline V gene data show CDR1 as KGHSH and CDR2 as LQKENI. CDR3 loop: CASSMAGLTGELFF. The CDR3 bases are TGTGCCAGCTCAATGGCAGGCTTGACCGGGGAGCTGTTTTTT.

This chain joins TRBV5-1 and TRBJ1-4; 7 bases are shared with TRBD1. Germline loops: CDR1 SGHRS, CDR2 YFSETQ. V lost 0 bases to trimming and J lost 5 bases; unmatched junction nucleotides: 4. CDR3 length: 15 amino acids. CDR3 region: CASSLVGGKNEKLFF. The CDR3 DNA is TGCGCCAGCAGCTTGGTAGGGGGCAAGAATGAAAAACTGTTTTTT.

The chain couples TRBV13 to TRBJ1-4; D call uncertain. The length of the CDR3 is 12 residues. Germline V gene lookup returns CDR1 PRHDT and CDR2 FYEKMQ (reference sequence). Deletions cut 0 bases from V and 8 bases from J, with 4 bases between. The CDR3 spells CASSLGEEKLFF. The CDR3 nucleotides are TGTGCCAGCAGCTTAGGCGAGGAAAAACTGTTTTTT.

The V and J genes are TRBV6-5 and TRBJ2-7, with 9 bases matching TRBD1. The CDR3 length is 16 residues. V lost 1 base to trimming and J lost 5 bases; unmatched junction nucleotides: 9. Looked up from germline, CDR1 is MNHEY and CDR2 is SVGAGI. The CDR3 reads CASSYYSGQGENEQYF. As DNA, the CDR3 is TGTGCCAGCAGTTACTATTCGGGACAGGGTGAGAACGAGCAGTACTTC.

The chain has TRBV3-1 (or the pseudogene TRBV3-2) and TRBJ2-1; TRBD1 aligns across 9 bases. V was pared by 2 bases and J by 5 bases, with 7 bases of the junction left unmatched. Germline CDR1 LGHDT, CDR2 YNNKEL (reference sequence). CDR3 size: 16 residues. CDR3 bases: TGTGCCAGCAGCCAATGGGGGACAGGGTCAAACAATGAGCAGTTCTTC. Protein product: CASSQWGTGSNNEQFF.

This chain connects TRBV30 to TRBJ2-6; perhaps TRBD2 as D (5 bases). This CDR3 contains 16 residues. Between the trimmed V and J ends, which lost 1 base and 0 bases, there was a span of 10 bases. CDR1 and CDR2 (germline): GTSNPN, SVGIG (reference sequence). DNA of the CDR3: TGTGCCTGGAGTGGTGAGGGTTACTCTGGGGCCAACGTCCTGACTTTC. It encodes CAWSGEGYSGANVLTF.

The gene calls are TRBV7-9 and TRBJ2-7; D gene ambiguous. In germline, CDR1 is SEHNR, CDR2 FQNEAQ (reference sequence). CDR3 length equals 14 residues. V was shortened by 1 base and J by 6 bases, with 13 bases between the two germline ends. The CDR3 nucleotides read TGTGCCAGCAGCTTAGGATACCCCCACTCCGAGCAGTACTTC. This codes for CASSLGYPHSEQYF.

The chain joins TRBV16 to TRBJ2-7; TRBD2 aligns across 8 bases. V gave up 4 bases and J gave up 1 base; unmatched junction bases: 12. The CDR3 has 17 amino acids. In germline, CDR1 is KGHSY, CDR2 FQNENV. The CDR3 bases are TGTGCCAGCAGCCCGAACCTCGGACTAGCTTCTTCCTACGAGCAGTACTTC. It specifies CASSPNLGLASSYEQYF.

This clone turned up a few times. This chain connects TRBV7-9 to TRBJ1-4, with D unresolved. V lost 1 base, J lost 7 bases, and 16 bases lay in between. The CDR3 is 16 residues long. Germline V gene data show CDR1 as SEHNR and CDR2 as FQNEAQ (reference sequence). The CDR3 DNA reads as TGTGCCAGCAGCTTAGGACAACCAAGCCCTGGTGAAAAACTGTTTTTT. Translating gives CASSLGQPSPGEKLFF.

The rearrangement joins TRBV18 to TRBJ1-5; a possible D gene is TRBD1 (6 bases). CDR1 and CDR2 (germline): KGHSH, LQKENI. Trimming removed 2 bases at V and 7 bases at J, with 12 bases between. The CDR3 has 14 amino acids. CDR3 bases: TGTGCCAGCTCACCAGGGGGAGGGGGGCAGCCCCAGCATTTT. This sequence encodes CASSPGGGGQPQHF. The full variable domain, completed using reference TRBV18 and TRBJ1-5, is NAGVMQNPRHLVRRRGQEARLRCSPMKGHSHVYWYRQLPEEGLKFMVYLQKENIIDESGMPKERFSAEFPKEGPSILRIQQVVRGDSAAYFCASSPGGGGQPQHFGDGTRLSIL.

The chain recombines TRBV5-1 with TRBJ1-6; D remains unclear. This CDR3 contains 14 residues. Per the germline V gene, CDR1 is SGHRS and CDR2 is YFSETQ. The V and J ends lost 3 bases and 6 bases respectively, with 10 bases between them. As DNA, the CDR3 is TGCGCCAGCAGCTCTGCGGGAGCTAATTCACCCCTCCACTTT. Protein sequence: CASSSAGANSPLHF.

The gene calls are TRBV6-5 and TRBJ1-5; D possibly corresponds to TRBD1 (6 bases). Germline values: CDR1 MNHEY, CDR2 SVGAGI. The V gene lost 4 bases and the J gene lost 4 bases, with 14 bases spanning the gap. The length of the CDR3 is 15 residues. The CDR3 nucleotides read TGTGCCAGCAGTTTCACGACAGGCCAAAATCAGCCCCAGCATTTT. Its protein is CASSFTTGQNQPQHF.

This chain uses TRBV7-6 with TRBJ2-5; unclear D gene. The CDR3 loop spans 13 amino acids. Per germline, CDR1 SGHVS and CDR2 FNYEAQ. The germline V and J ends were trimmed by 3 bases and 2 bases, with 7 bases remaining between them. CDR3 sequence (DNA): TGTGCCAGCAGCTTTTCCCGTCAAGAGACCCAGTACTTC. It specifies CASSFSRQETQYF. The whole variable domain, filled in from reference TRBV7-6 and TRBJ2-5, reads GAGVSQSPRYKVTKRGQDVALRCDPISGHVSLYWYRQALGQGPEFLTYFNYEAQQDKSGLPNDRFSAERPEGSISTLTIQRTEQRDSAMYRCASSFSRQETQYFGPGTRLLVL.

CDR3 amino acids: CASSLDSRNQPQHF. CDR3 DNA: TGTGCCAGCAGCTTGGACAGCCGCAATCAGCCCCAGCATTTT. V usage is TRBV7-9 and J usage is TRBJ1-5; D is perhaps TRBD1 (6 bases). Looked up from germline, CDR1 is SEHNR and CDR2 is FQNEAQ (reference sequence). This CDR3 is built from 14 residues. The ends were cut back, 3 bases at V and 2 bases at J, with 8 bases in the middle.

The CDR3: CASSQGARSLNEQFF. The CDR3 DNA is TGCGCCAGCAGCCAAGGGGCCAGATCCCTGAATGAGCAGTTCTTC. The chain has TRBV4-3 and TRBJ2-1; unclear D gene. This CDR3 comprises 15 residues. Trimming removed 1 base from V and 7 bases from J, with 14 bases in between. Germline CDR1 is LGHNA and CDR2 is YSLEER.

The V gene is TRBV7-9, the J gene TRBJ2-7; 10 bases are a match to TRBD1. Germline V lookup: CDR1 SEHNR, CDR2 FQNEAQ (reference sequence). Trimming cost V 5 bases and J 5 bases; bases outside gene matches: 6. CDR3 length equals 14 residues. CDR3 sequence (DNA): TGTGCCAGCAGCGGGGGACAGGGGAGCCACGAGCAGTACTTC. This sequence encodes CASSGGQGSHEQYF.

The chain has TRBV27 and TRBJ2-2; TRBD1 matches at 7 bases. There are 15 residues in the CDR3. The V and J ends lost 5 bases and 4 bases, in that order; junction bases with no gene match: 7. Germline V gene sequence: CDR1 MNHEY, CDR2 SMNVEV (reference sequence). CDR3 amino acids: CASSADRPSTGELFF. For the CDR3, the DNA is TGTGCCAGCAGTGCGGACAGGCCAAGCACCGGGGAGCTGTTTTTT.